The sequence of this TCR beta chain was determined in a study of T cell changes during pregnancy in multiple sclerosis. The CDR3 covers 13 residues. J was trimmed by 10 bases and V by 1 base; bases with no gene match: 4. CDR1 SEHNR and CDR2 FQNEAQ come from the germline V gene (reference sequence). This table comes from immunoSEQ multiplex PCR, and its TCRdb copy is limited to in-frame clones, with some not included. The sample yields 40,000 or so clones, 91% seen once. The rearrangement links TRBV7-9 to TRBJ2-1; TRBD2 agrees at 7 bases. The source was CD8+ T cells from peripheral blood mononuclear cells, collected in the second trimester of pregnancy. This receptor was taken from a female donor with multiple sclerosis, enrolled in a pregnancy study. CDR3 sequence: CASSLDAGVEQFF. The CDR3 DNA is TGTGCCAGCAGCTTAGACGCGGGAGTCGAGCAGTTCTTC. Full variable domain (outside the CDR3, taken from reference TRBV7-9 and TRBJ2-1): DTGVSQNPRHKITKRGQNVTFRCDPISEHNRLYWYRQTLGQGPEFLTYFQNEAQLEKSRLLSDRFSAERPKGSFSTLEIQRTEQGDSAMYLCASSLDAGVEQFFGPGTRLTVL.